This record looks at one T cell receptor (beta chain) sequence and its context. The target antigen is unknown. These data are taken from a study of T cells in tumors after PD-1 blockade. The overall study: Some patients also took daily vismodegib 150 mg during anti-PD-1 treatment.

Germline V gives CDR1 SGHVS, CDR2 FQNEAQ. The CDR3 runs to 15 residues. Between the trimmed V and J ends, which lost 5 bases and 0 bases, there was a span of 11 bases. Profiling relied on immunoSEQ multiplex PCR, and the TCRdb table lists in-frame clones only, not all of them. The sample lists 54,000 or so clones; about 80% were seen once. Template: tumor biopsy or peripheral blood genomic DNA, about 600-6,004 ng per sample. Points from the study as a whole: Roughly 40% of tumor TCR clonotypes were also found in blood.

The TCR was taken from a human donor with basal cell carcinoma. The chain uses TRBV7-8 and TRBJ1-3; TRBD1 might be the D (6 bases). The specimen comprised PBMCs, sampled before anti-PD-1 treatment. The CDR3 sequence is CASSTTGSSGNTIYF. For the CDR3, the DNA is TGTGCCAGCAGCACAACAGGGAGCTCTGGAAACACCATATATTTT.